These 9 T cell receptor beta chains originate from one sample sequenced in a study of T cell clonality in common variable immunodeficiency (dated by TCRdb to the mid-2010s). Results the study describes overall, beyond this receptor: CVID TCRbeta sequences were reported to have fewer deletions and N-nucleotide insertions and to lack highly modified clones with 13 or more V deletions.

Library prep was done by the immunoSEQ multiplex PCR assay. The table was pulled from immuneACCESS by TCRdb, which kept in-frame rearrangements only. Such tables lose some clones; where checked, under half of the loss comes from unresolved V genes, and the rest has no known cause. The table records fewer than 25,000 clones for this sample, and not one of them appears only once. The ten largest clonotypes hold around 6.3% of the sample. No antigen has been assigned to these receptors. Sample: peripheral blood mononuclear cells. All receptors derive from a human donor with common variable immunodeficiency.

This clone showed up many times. The chain's CDR3 is CASSPPGRPTYEQYF. The covered CDR3 bases are TGTGCCAGCTCACCACCGGGCAGACCGACCTACGAG. V and J are TRBV18 and TRBJ2-7; unclear D gene. With the read ending 3 residues before the CDR3 end, the germline J gene is used to fill in that end. Trimming stripped 0 bases from V and 2 bases from J, with 11 bases between. Germline V gene data show CDR1 as KGHSH and CDR2 as LQKENI. The CDR3 loop spans 15 amino acids.

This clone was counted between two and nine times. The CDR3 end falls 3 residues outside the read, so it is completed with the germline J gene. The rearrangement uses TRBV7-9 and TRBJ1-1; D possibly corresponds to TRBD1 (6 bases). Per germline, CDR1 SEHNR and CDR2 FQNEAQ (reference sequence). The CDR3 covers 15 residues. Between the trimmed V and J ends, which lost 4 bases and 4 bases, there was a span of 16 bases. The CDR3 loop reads CASSSRQAPITEAFF. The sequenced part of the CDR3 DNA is TGTGCCAGCAGCTCTCGACAGGCTCCGATCACTGAA. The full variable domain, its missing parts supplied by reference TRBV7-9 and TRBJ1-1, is DTGVSQNPRHKITKRGQNVTFRCDPISEHNRLYWYRQTLGQGPEFLTYFQNEAQLEKSRLLSDRFSAERPKGSFSTLEIQRTEQGDSAMYLCASSSRQAPITEAFFGQGTRLTVV.

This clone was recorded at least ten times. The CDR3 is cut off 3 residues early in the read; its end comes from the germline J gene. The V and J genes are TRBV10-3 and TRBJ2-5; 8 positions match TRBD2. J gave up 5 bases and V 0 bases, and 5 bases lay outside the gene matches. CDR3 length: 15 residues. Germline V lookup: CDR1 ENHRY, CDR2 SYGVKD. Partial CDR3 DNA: TGTGCCATCAGTGAGTCTCGCGGGGGGATTGAGACC. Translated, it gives CAISESRGGIET. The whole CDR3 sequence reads CAISESRGGIETQYF.

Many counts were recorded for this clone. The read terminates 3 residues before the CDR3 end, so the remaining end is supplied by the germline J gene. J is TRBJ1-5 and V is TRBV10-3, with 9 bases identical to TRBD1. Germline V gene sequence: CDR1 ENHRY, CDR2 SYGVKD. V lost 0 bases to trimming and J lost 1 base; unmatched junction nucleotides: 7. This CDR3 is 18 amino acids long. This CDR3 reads CAISESRTGDGSNQPQHF. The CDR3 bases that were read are TGTGCCATCAGTGAGTCACGGACAGGGGACGGAAGCAATCAGCCC.

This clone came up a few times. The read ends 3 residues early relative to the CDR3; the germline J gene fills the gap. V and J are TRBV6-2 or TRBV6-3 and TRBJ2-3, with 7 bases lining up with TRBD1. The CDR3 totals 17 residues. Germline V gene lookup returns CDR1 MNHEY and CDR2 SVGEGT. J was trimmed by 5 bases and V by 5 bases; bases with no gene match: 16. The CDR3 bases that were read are TGTGCCAGCAGTAAACTATCGACAGGGACGAAATTAGATACG. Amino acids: CASSKLSTGTKLDT. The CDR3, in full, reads CASSKLSTGTKLDTQYF.

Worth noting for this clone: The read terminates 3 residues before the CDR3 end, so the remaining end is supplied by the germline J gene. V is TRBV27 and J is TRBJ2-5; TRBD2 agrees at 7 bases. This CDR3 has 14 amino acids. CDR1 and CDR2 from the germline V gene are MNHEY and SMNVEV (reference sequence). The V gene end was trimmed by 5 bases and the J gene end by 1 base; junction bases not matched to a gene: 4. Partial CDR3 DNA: TGTGCCAGCAGTACGGGGACTACCCAAGAGACC. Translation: CASSTGTTQET. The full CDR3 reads CASSTGTTQETQYF.

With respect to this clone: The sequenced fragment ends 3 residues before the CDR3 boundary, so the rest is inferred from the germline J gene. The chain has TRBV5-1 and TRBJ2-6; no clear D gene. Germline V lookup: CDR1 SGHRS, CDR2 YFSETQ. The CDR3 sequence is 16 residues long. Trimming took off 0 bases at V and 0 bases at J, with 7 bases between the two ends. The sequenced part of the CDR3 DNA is TGCGCCAGCAGCTTGGACAGCCACTCTGGGGCCAACGTC. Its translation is CASSLDSHSGANV. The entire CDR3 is CASSLDSHSGANVLTF.

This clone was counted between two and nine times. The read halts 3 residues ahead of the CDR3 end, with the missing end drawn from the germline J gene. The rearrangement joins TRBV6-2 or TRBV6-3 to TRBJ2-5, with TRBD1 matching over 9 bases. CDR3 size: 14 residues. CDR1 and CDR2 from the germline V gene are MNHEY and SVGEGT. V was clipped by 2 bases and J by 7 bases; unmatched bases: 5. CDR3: CASSYVDRGGTQYF. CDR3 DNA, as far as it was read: TGTGCCAGCAGTTACGTGGACAGGGGAGGGACC.

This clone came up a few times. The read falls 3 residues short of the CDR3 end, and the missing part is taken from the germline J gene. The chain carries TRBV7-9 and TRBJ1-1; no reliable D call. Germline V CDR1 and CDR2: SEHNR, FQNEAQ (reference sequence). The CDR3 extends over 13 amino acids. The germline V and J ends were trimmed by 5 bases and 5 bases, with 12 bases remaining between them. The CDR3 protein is CASSPRESTEAFF. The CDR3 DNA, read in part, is TGTGCCAGCAGCCCGCGGGAGTCGACTGAA.